The present T cell receptor (beta chain) was sequenced within a study of blood T cell repertoires in COVID-19. Study background: Sites in the United States, Italy and Spain provided acute and convalescent COVID-19 samples. Sample material is recorded as cDNA or gDNA derived from T cells, B-cell-depleted T cells, or PBMCs.

Trimming at V came to 5 bases and at J to 3 bases, leaving 7 bases not matched to a gene. Germline V gene lookup returns CDR1 SGHTA and CDR2 FQGNSA. This CDR3 has 15 residues. Methods used by the authors: Amplification with reference gene primers provided the estimates of nucleated cell counts. Assay: immunoSEQ multiplex PCR; the TCRdb copy retains only in-frame clones and omits some. That table is the source of V, J and clone size, and D and trimming were worked out from the DNA. This table holds about 340,000 clones, around 80% found once. The chain carries TRBV7-2 and TRBJ2-1; 7 bases are a match to TRBD1. The receptor's source is a young man with active or convalescent COVID-19. The sequencing input was peripheral blood. CDR3 protein: CASSQEGQFYNEQFF. CDR3 DNA: TGTGCCAGCAGCCAAGAGGGACAGTTCTACAATGAGCAGTTCTTC. The whole variable domain, remainder taken from reference TRBV7-2 and TRBJ2-1, is GAGVSQSPSNKVTEKGKDVELRCDPISGHTALYWYRQSLGQGLEFLIYFQGNSAPDKSGLPSDRFSAERTGGSVSTLTIQRTQQEDSAVYLCASSQEGQFYNEQFFGPGTRLTVL.